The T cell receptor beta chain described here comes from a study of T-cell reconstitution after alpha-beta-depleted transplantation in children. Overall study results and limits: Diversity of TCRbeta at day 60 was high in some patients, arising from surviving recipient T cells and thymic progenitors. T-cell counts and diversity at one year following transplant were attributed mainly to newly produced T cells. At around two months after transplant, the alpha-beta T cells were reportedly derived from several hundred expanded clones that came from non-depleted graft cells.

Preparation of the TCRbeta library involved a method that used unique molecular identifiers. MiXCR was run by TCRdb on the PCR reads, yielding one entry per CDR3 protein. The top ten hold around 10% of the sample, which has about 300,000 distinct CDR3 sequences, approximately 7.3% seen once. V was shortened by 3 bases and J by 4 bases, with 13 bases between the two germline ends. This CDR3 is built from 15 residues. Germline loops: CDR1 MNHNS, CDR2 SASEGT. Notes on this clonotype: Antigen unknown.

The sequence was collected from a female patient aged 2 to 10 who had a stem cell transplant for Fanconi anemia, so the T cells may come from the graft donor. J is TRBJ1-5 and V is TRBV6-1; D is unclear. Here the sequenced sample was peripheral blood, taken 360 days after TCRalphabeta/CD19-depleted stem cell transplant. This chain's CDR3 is CASSDGLLGNQPQHF. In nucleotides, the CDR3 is TGTGCCAGCAGTGATGGACTTCTTGGAAATCAGCCCCAGCATTTT.